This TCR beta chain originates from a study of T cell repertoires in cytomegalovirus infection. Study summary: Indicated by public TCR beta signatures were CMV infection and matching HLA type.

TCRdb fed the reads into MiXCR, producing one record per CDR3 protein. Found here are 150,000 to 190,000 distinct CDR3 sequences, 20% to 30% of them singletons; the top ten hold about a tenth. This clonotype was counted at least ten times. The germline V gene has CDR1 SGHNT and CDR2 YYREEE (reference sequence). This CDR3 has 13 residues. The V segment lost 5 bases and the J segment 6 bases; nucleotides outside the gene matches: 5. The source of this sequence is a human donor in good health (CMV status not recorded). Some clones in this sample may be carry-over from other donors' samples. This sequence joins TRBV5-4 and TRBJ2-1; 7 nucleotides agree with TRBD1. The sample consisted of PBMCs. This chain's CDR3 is CASRRDSLNEQFF. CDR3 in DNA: TGTGCCAGCAGACGGGACAGTCTCAATGAGCAGTTCTTC. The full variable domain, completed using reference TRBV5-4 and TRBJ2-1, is ETGVTQSPTHLIKTRGQQVTLRCSSQSGHNTVSWYQQALGQGPQFIFQYYREEENGRGNFPPRFSGLQFPNYSSELNVNALELDDSALYLCASRRDSLNEQFFGPGTRLTVL.